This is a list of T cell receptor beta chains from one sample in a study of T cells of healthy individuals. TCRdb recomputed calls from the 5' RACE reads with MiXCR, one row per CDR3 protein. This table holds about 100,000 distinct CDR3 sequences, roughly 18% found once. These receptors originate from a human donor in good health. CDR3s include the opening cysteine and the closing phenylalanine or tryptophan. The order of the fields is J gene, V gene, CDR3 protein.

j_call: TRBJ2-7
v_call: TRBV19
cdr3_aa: CASRELGSYEQYF

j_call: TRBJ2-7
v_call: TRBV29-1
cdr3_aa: CSGRTGSYEQYF

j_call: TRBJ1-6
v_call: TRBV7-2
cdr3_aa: CASSSLFDSPLHF

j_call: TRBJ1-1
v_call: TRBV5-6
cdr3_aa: CASSDRDRWRTEAFF

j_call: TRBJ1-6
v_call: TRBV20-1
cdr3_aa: CSFSTGENSPLHF

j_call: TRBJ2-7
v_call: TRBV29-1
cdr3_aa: CSGGTGSTYEQYF

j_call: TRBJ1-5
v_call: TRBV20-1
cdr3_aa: CSASRGSQPQHF

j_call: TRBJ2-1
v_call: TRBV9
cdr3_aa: CASSYSGNPSYNEQFF

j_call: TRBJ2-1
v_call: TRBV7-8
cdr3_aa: CASSSGTSGGSSYNEQFF

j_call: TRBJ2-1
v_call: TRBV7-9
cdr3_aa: CASSLVRDRRLDEQFF

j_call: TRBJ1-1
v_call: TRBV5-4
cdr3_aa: CASSPSSSPLNTEAFF

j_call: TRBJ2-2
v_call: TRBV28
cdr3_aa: CASSLYQGAGTGELFF

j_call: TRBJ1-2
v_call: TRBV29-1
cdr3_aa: CSVIAGKRNYGYTF

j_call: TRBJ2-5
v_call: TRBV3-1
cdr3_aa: CASSQDHRRGTETQYF

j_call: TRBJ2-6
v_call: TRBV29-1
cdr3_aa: CSVATGGDSGANVLTF

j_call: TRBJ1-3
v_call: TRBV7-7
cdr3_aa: CASSLGGPETFGNTIYF

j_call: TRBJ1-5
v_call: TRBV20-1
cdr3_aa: CSAREIHSNQPQHF

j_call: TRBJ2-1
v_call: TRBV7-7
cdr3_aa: CASSPRGPSSYNEQFF

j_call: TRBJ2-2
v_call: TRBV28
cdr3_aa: CASTSTGYPGELFF

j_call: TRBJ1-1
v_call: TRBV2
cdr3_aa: CASRNVGRGAFF

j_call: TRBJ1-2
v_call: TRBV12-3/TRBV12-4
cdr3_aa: CASSPQRRYGYTF

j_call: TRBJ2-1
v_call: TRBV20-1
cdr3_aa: CSAPTQSRRQGSRNEQFF

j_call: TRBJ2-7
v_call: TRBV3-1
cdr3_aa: CASSQGRGSVDYF

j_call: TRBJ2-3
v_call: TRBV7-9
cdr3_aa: CASRTVSSTDTQYF

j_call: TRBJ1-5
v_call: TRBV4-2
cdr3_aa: CASSQGQSSEPQHF

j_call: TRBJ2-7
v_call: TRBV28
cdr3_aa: CASSSSGLEQYF

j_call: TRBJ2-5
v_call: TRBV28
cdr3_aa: CASSLSELKETQYF

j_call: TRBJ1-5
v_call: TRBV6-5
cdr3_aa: CASSYSRSSNQPQHF

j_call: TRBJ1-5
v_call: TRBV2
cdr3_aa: CANKKALGNQPQHF

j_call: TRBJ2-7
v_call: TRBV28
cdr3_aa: CASSSGDRVISEQYF

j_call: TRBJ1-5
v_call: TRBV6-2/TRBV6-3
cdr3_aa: CASRRTGVSGQPQHF

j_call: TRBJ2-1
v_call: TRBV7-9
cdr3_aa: CASSLAGGGLNEQFF

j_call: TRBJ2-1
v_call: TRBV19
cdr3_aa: CASSSDVSSYNEQFF

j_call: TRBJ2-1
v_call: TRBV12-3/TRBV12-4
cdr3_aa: CASSLRGGRESSYNEQFF

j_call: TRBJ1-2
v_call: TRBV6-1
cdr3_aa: CASNRGADPYGYTF

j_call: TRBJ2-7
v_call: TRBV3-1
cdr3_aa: CASSQERLAVPYEQYF

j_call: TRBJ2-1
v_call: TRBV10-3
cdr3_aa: CAISESLAPPYNEQFF

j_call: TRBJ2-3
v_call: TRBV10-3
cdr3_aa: CATATSAGTDTQYF

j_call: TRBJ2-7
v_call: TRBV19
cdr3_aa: CASTFSYEQYF

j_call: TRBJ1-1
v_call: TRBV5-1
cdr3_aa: CASSLAGVVTEAFF

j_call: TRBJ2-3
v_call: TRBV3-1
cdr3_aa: CASSQDLVGLAGGTDTQYF

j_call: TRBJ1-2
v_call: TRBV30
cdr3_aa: CAWRGEALANYGYTF

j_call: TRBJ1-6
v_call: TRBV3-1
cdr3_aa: CASSQGRQENSPLHF

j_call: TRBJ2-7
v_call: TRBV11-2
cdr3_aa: CASSRPRTEPYEQYF

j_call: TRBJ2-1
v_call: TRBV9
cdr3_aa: CASSVTLSGRANEQFF

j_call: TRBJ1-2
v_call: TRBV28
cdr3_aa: CASSPGGRVFYGYTF

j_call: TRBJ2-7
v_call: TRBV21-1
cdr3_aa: CASSKEEGGAPQYF

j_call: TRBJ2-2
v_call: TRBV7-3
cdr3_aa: CASSLMGGATGELFF

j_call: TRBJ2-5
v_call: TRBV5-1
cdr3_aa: CASSTGLAGGPQETQYF

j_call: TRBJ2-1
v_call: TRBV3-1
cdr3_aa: CASSQGTGTGTYNEQFF